This entry features one T cell receptor beta chain sequence. What it recognizes is unknown. An Oncomine TCR Beta short-read assay was used to sequence the DNA from cultured CD4+ T cells. Each CDR3 protein gets one entry after TCRdb re-called the PCR reads with MiXCR. The sample carries roughly 7,500 distinct CDR3 sequences, around 70% recorded once. This entry is derived from a study of vaccination and CD4 T cells after COVID-19. The study's findings and limits: Vaccine-specific clones numbering 304 of 307 showed spike mono-reactivity in convalescent patients. Apart from involving relatively few convalescent patients, the work omitted early post-infection timepoints.

With V trimmed by 4 bases and J by 12 bases, 13 bases remained unmatched. The CDR3 has 15 residues. The germline CDR1 and CDR2 sequences are MNHEY and SMNVEV (reference sequence). Treatment indicated: roughly nine-day PBMC culture with coronavirus spike peptide pools or control peptides (ViraFEST assay). First, ViraFEST expanded antigen-specific T cells with peptide pools, and next it sequenced the TCRs. All positive PCR tests were dated between March and December 2020, predating US Alpha, Beta and Delta variants. This chain joins TRBV27 and TRBJ1-4; TRBD1 aligns across 8 bases. The sequenced material came from CD4+ T cells from blood, cultured in vitro. The origin of this receptor is a human donor who had recovered from COVID-19. The CDR3 DNA reads as TGTGCCAGCAGTTATCGTTGGACAGGGTCTATCGAACTGTTTTTT. It translates to CASSYRWTGSIELFF. Full variable domain (rest looked up from reference TRBV27 and TRBJ1-4): EAQVTQNPRYLITVTGKKLTVTCSQNMNHEYMSWYRQDPGLGLRQIYYSMNVEVTDKGDVPEGYKVSRKEKRNFPLILESPSPNQTSLYFCASSYRWTGSIELFFGSGTQLSVL.